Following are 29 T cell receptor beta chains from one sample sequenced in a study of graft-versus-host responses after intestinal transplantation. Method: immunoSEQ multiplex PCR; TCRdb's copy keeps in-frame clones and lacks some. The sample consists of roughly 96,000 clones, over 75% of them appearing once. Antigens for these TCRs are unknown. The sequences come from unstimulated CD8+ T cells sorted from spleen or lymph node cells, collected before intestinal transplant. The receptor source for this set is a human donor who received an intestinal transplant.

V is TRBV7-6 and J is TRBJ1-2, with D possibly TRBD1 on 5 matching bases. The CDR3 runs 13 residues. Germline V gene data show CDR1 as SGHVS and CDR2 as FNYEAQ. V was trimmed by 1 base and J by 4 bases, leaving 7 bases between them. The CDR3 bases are TGTGCCAGCAGCTTAGGGGGGGGCTATGGCTACACCTTC. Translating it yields CASSLGGGYGYTF.

CDR3 bases: TGTGCCAGCAGTGACTTATCGGGAGCCTACAATGAGCAGTTCTTC. Protein sequence: CASSDLSGAYNEQFF. This sequence joins TRBV2 and TRBJ2-1; D possibly corresponds to TRBD2 (6 bases). This CDR3 has 15 residues. From germline, CDR1 is SNHLY and CDR2 FYNNEI. V lost 3 bases and J 2 bases, leaving 11 bases between the germline ends. Combining the CDR3 with reference TRBV2 and TRBJ2-1 gives the whole variable domain EPEVTQTPSHQVTQMGQEVILRCVPISNHLYFYWYRQILGQKVEFLVSFYNNEISEKSEIFDDQFSVERPDGSNFTLKIRSTKLEDSAMYFCASSDLSGAYNEQFFGPGTRLTVL.

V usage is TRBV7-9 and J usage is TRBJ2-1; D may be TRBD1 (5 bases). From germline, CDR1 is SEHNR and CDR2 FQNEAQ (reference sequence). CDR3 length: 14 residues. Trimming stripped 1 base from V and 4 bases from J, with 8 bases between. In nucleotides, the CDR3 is TGTGCCAGCAGCTTAGTTCAGGGATACAATGAGCAGTTCTTC. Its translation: CASSLVQGYNEQFF.

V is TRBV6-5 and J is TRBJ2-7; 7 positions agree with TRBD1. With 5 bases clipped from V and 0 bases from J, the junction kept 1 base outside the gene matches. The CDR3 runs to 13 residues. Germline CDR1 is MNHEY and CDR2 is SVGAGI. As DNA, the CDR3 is TGTGCCAGCAGTCCAGGGGGCTCCTACGAGCAGTACTTC. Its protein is CASSPGGSYEQYF.

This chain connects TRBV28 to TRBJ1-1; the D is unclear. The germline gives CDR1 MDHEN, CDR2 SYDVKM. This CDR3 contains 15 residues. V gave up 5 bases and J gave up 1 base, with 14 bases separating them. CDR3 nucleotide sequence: TGTGCCAGCAGTCTAAACCTTCGGGGGAACACTGAAGCTTTCTTT. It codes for CASSLNLRGNTEAFF.

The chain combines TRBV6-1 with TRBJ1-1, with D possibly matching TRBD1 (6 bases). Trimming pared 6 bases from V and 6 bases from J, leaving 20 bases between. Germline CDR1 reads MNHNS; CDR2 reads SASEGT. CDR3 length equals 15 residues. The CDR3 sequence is CASSDSIGTKSEAFF. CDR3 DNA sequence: TGTGCCAGCAGCGATTCTATTGGGACAAAATCTGAAGCTTTCTTT.

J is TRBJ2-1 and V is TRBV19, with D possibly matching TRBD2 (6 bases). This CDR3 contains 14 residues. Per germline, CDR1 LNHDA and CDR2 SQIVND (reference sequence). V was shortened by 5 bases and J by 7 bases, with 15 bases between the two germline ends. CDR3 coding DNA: TGTGCCAGTAGTCTTGCGGGGCCGGGGAATGAGCAGTTCTTC. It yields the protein CASSLAGPGNEQFF. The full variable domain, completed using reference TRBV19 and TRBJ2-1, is DGGITQSPKYLFRKEGQNVTLSCEQNLNHDAMYWYRQDPGQGLRLIYYSQIVNDFQKGDIAEGYSVSREKKESFPLTVTSAQKNPTAFYLCASSLAGPGNEQFFGPGTRLTVL.

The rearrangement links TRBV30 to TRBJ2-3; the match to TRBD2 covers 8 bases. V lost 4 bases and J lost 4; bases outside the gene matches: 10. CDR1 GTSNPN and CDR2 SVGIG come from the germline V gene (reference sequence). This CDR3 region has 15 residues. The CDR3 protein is CAWTTGTSLPDTQYF. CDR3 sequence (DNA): TGTGCCTGGACCACCGGGACTAGTCTCCCAGATACGCAGTATTTT.

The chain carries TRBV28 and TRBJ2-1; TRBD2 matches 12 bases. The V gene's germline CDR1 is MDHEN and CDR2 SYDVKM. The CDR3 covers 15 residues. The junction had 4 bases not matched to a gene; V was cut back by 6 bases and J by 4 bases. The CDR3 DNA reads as TGTGCCAGCAGGACTAGCGGGAGTAGTTACAATGAGCAGTTCTTC. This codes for CASRTSGSSYNEQFF.

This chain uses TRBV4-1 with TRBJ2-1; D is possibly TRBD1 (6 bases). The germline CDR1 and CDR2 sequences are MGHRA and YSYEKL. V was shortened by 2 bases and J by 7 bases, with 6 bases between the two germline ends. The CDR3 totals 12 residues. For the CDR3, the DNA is TGCGCCAGCAGCCAACAGGGGAATGAGCAGTTCTTC. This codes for CASSQQGNEQFF.

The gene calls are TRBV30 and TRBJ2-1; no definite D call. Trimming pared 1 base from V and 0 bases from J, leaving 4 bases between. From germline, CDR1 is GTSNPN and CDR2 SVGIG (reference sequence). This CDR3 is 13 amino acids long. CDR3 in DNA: TGTGCCTGGAGTGAGAGCTCCTACAATGAGCAGTTCTTC. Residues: CAWSESSYNEQFF.

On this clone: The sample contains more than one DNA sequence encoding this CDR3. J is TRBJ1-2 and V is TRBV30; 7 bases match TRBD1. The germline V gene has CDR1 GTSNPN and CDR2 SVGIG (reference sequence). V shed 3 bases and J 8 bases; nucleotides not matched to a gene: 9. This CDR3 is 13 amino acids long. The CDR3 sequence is CAWSPTGYYGYTF. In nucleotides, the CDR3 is TGTGCCTGGAGCCCGACAGGGTATTACGGCTACACCTTC.

The CDR3 reads CASSLGLVGYNEQFF. Here the CDR3 DNA reads TGCGCCAGCAGCCTCGGACTAGTCGGCTACAATGAGCAGTTCTTC. This rearrangement joins TRBV5-1 to TRBJ2-1; 7 bases align to TRBD2. The V and J ends lost 4 bases and 3 bases, in that order; junction bases with no gene match: 7. In germline, CDR1 is SGHRS, CDR2 YFSETQ. The length of the CDR3 is 15 residues. The full variable domain, its missing parts supplied by reference TRBV5-1 and TRBJ2-1, is KAGVTQTPRYLIKTRGQQVTLSCSPISGHRSVSWYQQTPGQGLQFLFEYFSETQRNKGNFPGRFSGRQFSNSRSEMNVSTLELGDSALYLCASSLGLVGYNEQFFGPGTRLTVL.

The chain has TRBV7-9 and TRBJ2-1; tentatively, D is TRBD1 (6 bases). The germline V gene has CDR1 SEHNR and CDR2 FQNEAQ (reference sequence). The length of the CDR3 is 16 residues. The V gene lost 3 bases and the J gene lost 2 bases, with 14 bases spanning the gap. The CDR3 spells CASSFEGHHPYNEQFF. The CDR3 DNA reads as TGTGCCAGCAGCTTCGAGGGACATCACCCCTACAATGAGCAGTTCTTC.

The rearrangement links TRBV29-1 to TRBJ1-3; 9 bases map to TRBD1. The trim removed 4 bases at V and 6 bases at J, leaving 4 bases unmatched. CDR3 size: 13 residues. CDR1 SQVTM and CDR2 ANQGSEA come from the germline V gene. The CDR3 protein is CSVVTGGVNTIYF. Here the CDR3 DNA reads TGCAGCGTTGTCACAGGGGGCGTAAACACCATATATTTT.

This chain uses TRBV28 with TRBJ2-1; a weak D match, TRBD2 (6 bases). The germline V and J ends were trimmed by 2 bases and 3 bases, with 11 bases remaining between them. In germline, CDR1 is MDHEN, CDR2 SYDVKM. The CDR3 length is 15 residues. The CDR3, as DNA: TGTGCCAGCAGTTTAGATAGCGGCCTCTACAATGAGCAGTTCTTC. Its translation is CASSLDSGLYNEQFF.

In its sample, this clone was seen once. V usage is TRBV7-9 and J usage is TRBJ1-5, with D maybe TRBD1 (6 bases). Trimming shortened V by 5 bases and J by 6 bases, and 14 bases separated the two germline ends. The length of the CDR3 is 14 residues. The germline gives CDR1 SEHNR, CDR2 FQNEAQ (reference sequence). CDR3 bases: TGTGCCAGCAGCCCTTGGGACATCGGTCAGCCCCAGCATTTT. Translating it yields CASSPWDIGQPQHF.

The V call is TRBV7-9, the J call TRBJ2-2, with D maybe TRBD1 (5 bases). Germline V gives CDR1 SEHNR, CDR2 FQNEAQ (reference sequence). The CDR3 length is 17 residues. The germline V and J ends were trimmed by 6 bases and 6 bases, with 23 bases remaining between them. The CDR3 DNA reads TGTGCCAGCAGGTCCCATTTCAGGGATGGCTTTGCCGGGGAGCTGTTTTTT. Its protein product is CASRSHFRDGFAGELFF.

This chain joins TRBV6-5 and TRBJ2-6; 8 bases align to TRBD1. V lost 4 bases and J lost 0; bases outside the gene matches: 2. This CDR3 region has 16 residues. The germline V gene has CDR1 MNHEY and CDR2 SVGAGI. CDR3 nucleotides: TGTGCCAGCAGTTGGGACAGGTACTCTGGGGCCAACGTCCTGACTTTC. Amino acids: CASSWDRYSGANVLTF.

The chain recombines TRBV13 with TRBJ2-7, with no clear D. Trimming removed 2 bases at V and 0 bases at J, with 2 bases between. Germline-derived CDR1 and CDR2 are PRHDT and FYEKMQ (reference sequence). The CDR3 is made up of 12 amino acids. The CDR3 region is CASSLLSYEQYF. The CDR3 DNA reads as TGTGCCAGCAGCTTACTCTCCTACGAGCAGTACTTC.

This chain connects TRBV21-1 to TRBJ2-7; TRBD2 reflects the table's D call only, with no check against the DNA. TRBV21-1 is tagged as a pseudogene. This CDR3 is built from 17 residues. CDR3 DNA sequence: TGTGCCAGCAGCCCCCGCGGGGGCGCGGGGAGGGTGTGGGAGCAGTACTTC. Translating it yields CASSPRGGAGRVWEQYF.

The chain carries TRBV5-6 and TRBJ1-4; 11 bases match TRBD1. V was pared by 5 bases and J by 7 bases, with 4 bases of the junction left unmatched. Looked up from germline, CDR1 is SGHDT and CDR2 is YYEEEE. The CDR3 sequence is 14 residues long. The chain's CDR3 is CASSYGQGAEKLFF. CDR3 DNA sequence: TGTGCCAGCAGTTATGGACAGGGGGCTGAAAAACTGTTTTTT.

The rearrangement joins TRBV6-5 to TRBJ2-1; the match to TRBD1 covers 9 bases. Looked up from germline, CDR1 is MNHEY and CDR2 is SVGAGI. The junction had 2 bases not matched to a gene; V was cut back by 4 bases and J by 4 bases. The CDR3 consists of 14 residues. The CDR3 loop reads CASSLQGAYNEQFF. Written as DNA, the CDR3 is TGTGCCAGCAGTTTACAGGGGGCGTACAATGAGCAGTTCTTC.

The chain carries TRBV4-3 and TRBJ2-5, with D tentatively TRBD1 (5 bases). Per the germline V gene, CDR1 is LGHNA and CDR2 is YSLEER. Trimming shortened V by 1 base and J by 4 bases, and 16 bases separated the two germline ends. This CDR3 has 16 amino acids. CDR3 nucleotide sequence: TGCGCCAGCAGCCAAGCACTCCCAGCAAGGGGAGAGACCCAGTACTTC. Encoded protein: CASSQALPARGETQYF.

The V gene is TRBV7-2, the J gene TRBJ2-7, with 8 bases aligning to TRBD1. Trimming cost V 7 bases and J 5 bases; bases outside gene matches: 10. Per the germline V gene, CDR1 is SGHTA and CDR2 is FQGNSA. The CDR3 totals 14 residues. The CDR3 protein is CASTPRTGLHEQYF. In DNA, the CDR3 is TGTGCCAGCACCCCGAGGACAGGGTTGCACGAGCAGTACTTC.

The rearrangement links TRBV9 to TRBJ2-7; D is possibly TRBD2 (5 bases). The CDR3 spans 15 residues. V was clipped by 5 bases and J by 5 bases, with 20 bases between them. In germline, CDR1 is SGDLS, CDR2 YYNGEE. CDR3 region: CASSRTRLNKDEQYF. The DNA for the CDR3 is TGTGCCAGCAGTCGAACTAGGCTGAATAAGGACGAGCAGTACTTC.

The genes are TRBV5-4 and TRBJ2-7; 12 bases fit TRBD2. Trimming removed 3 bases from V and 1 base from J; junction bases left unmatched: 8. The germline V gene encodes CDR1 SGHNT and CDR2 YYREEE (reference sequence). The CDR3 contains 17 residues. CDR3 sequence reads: CASSSLAGGPFSYEQYF. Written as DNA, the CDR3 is TGTGCCAGCAGCTCCCTAGCGGGGGGGCCCTTTTCCTACGAGCAGTACTTC. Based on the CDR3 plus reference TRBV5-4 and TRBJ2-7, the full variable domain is ETGVTQSPTHLIKTRGQQVTLRCSSQSGHNTVSWYQQALGQGPQFIFQYYREEENGRGNFPPRFSGLQFPNYSSELNVNALELDDSALYLCASSSLAGGPFSYEQYFGPGTRLTVT.

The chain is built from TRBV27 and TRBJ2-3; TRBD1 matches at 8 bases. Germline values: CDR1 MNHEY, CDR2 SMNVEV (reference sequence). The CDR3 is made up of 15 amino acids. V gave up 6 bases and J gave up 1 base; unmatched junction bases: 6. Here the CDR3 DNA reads TGTGCCAGCAGAAGGACAGGGCCACGCACAGATACGCAGTATTTT. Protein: CASRRTGPRTDTQYF.

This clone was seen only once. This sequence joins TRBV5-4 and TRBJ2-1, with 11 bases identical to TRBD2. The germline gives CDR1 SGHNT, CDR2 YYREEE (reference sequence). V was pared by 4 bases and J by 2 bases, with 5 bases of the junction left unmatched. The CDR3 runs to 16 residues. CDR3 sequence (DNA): TGTGCCAGCAGCCGGACTAGCGGGTGGACCTACAATGAGCAGTTCTTC. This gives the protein CASSRTSGWTYNEQFF.